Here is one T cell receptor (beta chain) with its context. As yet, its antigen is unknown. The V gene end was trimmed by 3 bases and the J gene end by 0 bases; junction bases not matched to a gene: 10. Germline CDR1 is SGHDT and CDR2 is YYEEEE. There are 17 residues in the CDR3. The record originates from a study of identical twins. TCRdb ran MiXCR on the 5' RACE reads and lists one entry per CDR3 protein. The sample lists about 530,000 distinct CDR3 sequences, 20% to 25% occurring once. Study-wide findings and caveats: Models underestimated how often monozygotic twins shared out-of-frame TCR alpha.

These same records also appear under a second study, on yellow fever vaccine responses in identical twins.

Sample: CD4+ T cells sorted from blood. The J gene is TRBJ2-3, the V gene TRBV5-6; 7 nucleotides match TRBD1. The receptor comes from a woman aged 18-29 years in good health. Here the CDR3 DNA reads TGTGCCAGCAGCTGGCAACAGGGGACCCCTAGCACAGATACGCAGTATTTT. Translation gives CASSWQQGTPSTDTQYF.